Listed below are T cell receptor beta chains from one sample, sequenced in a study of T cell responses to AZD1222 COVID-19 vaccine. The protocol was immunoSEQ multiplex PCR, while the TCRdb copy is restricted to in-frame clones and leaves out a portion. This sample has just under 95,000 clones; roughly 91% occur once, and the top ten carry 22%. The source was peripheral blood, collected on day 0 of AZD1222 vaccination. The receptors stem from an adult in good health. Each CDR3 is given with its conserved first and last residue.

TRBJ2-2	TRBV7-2	CASRRDTNTGELFF
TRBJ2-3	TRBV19	CASSGQEFTDTQYF
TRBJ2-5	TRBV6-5	CASSTPSTGKTAQYF
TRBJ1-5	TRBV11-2	CASSTPLETGCLNQPQHF
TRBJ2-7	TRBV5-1	CASSLSGTGSYEQYF
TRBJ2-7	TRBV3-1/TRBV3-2	CASSLRDSSYEQYF
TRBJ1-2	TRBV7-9	CASSLEAPYGYTF
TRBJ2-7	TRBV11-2	CASSQRPTYEQYF
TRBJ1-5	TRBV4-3	CASSQDAHGSQPQHF
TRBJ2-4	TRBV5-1	CASSITLTGGGSNIQYF